The 9 T cell receptor beta chains reported below all come from one sample, sequenced in a study of blood T cells in healthy people across ages (dated by TCRdb to between 2014 and 2017). The library was made by 5' RACE. This sample was sequenced with an Illumina HiSeq 2500. A second roughly 6 to 11 cycle PCR used a sample-barcoded 5' primer and a J-beta primer mix. Using fastp trimming at Q25 and MiXCR clonotype assembly, TCRdb reanalyzed the public sequencing data and kept in-frame beta chains. Rows are unified per CDR3 protein, each entry keeping the most common DNA and genes. The sample table contains 600,000 to 800,000 distinct CDR3 sequences; only one count was recorded for about 50% of them. Together, the top ten hold roughly 12% of the sample. The sample comprised blood. The source is a woman of 80 years or more in good health.

A note on this clonotype: A much more abundant neighbour one base away suggests this may be a read error. V is TRBV12-3 or TRBV12-4 and J is TRBJ2-1, with 10 bases lining up with TRBD1. CDR3 length equals 16 residues. The J segment lost 0 bases and the V segment lost 8 bases, leaving 7 bases of the junction unmatched. CDR3 sequence: CASGPGQGSSYNEQFF. CDR3 in DNA: TGTGCCAGCGGCCCGGGACAGGGGAGCTCCTACAATGAGCAGTTCTTC.

This chain links TRBV21-1 with TRBJ2-1. TRBV21-1 is a recognized pseudogene. The CDR3 has 14 residues. The CDR3 here is CASSKEARHNEQFF. CDR3 nucleotides: TGTGCCAGCAGCAAAGAGGCCAGACACAATGAGCAGTTCTTC.

This chain links TRBV28 with TRBJ2-2; tentatively, D is TRBD1 or TRBD2 (5 bases each). From germline, CDR1 is MDHEN and CDR2 SYDVKM. The CDR3 loop spans 14 amino acids. V lost 8 bases, J lost 0 bases, and 10 bases lay in between. CDR3 nucleotides: TGTGCCAGCCAGGGTAGCGCGAACACCGGGGAGCTGTTTTTT. This sequence encodes CASQGSANTGELFF.

This clonotype was detected ten times or more. The chain recombines TRBV7-2 with TRBJ2-1; D is perhaps TRBD2 (5 bases). Trimming left V 3 bases short and J 6 bases short, with 15 bases between. Germline-derived CDR1 and CDR2 are SGHTA and FQGNSA. This CDR3 has 15 amino acids. DNA of the CDR3: TGTGCCAGCAGCTTTGGATTAGGGAGAGCCAATGAGCAGTTCTTC. This gives the protein CASSFGLGRANEQFF.

This clonotype was seen ten or more times. The chain employs TRBV5-1 and TRBJ2-3; D remains ambiguous. Trimming took 0 bases from V and 1 from J, leaving 12 bases between them. Germline V gene lookup returns CDR1 SGHRS and CDR2 YFSETQ. The CDR3 is 16 residues long. DNA for the CDR3: TGCGCCAGCAGCTTGGCCTCGGGTTATGGCACAGATACGCAGTATTTT. This gives the protein CASSLASGYGTDTQYF.

In its sample, this clonotype was seen a few times. This chain joins TRBV6-2 or TRBV6-3 and TRBJ2-2; 15 nucleotides agree with TRBD2. The CDR3 is 16 residues long. In germline, CDR1 is MNHEY, CDR2 SVGEGT. Trimming at V came to 6 bases and at J to 7 bases, leaving 6 bases not matched to a gene. The CDR3 DNA is TGTGCCAGCAGGCGGACTAGCGGGAGGGCCCTCGGGGAGCTGTTTTTT. Translating it yields CASRRTSGRALGELFF.

In its sample, this clonotype was seen a few times. The V and J genes are TRBV5-1 and TRBJ1-1; no definite D call. The V and J ends lost 0 bases and 4 bases respectively, with 10 bases between them. The V gene's germline CDR1 is SGHRS and CDR2 YFSETQ. This CDR3 comprises 14 residues. The CDR3 loop is CASSLVAASTEAFF. CDR3 DNA: TGCGCCAGCAGCTTGGTAGCTGCGAGCACTGAAGCTTTCTTT.

On this clonotype itself: A much larger clone lies one base from this, so it may be a read error. The chain is built from TRBV29-1 and TRBJ2-1; D is ambiguous. The CDR3 runs 11 residues. CDR1 and CDR2 from the germline V gene are SQVTM and ANQGSEA. Trimming shortened V by 6 bases and J by 7 bases, and 10 bases separated the two germline ends. The CDR3 sequence: CSVANANEQFF. CDR3 nucleotides: TGCAGCGTCGCAAACGCAAATGAGCAGTTCTTC.

At least ten counts were recorded for this clonotype. The chain recombines TRBV28 with TRBJ2-7; 8 bases agree with TRBD1. From germline, CDR1 is MDHEN and CDR2 SYDVKM. The V segment lost 7 bases and the J segment 2 bases; nucleotides outside the gene matches: 10. This CDR3 contains 15 residues. This chain's CDR3 is CASKPQGAKAYEQYF. DNA for the CDR3: TGTGCCAGCAAACCTCAGGGGGCCAAAGCCTACGAGCAGTACTTC.